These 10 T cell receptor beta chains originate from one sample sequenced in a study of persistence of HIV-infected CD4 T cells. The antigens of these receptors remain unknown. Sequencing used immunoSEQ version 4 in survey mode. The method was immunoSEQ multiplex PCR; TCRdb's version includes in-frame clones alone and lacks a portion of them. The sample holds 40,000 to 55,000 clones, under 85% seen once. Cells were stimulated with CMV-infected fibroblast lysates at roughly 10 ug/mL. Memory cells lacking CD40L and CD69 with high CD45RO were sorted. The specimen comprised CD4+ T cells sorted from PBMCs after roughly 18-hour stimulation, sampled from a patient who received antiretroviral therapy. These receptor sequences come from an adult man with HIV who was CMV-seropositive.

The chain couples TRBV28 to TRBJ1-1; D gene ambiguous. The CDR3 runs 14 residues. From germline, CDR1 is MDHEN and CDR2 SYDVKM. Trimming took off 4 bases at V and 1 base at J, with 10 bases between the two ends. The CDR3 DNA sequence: TGTGCCAGCAGTTACGGGATCGCGAACACTGAAGCTTTCTTT. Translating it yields CASSYGIANTEAFF.

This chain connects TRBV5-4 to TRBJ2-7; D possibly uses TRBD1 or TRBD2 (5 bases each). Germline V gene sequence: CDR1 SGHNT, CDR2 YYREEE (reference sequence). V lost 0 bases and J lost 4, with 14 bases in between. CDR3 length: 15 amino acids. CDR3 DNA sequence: TGTGCCAGCAGCTTGGTCGGGGCTTATGGGTACGAGCAGTACTTC. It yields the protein CASSLVGAYGYEQYF.

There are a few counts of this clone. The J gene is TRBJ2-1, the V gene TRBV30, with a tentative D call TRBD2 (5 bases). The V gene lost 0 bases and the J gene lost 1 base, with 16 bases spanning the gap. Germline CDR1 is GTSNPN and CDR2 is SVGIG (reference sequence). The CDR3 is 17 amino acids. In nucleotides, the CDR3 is TGTGCCTGGAGTGTACGGGATAGCTGGAGATCCTACAATGAGCAGTTCTTC. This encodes CAWSVRDSWRSYNEQFF.

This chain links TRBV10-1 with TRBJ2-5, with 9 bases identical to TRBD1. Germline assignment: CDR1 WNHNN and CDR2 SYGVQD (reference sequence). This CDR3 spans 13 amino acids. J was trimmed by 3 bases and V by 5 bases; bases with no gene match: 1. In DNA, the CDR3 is TGCGCCAGCAGTCGGACAGGGGAAGAGACCCAGTACTTC. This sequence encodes CASSRTGEETQYF.

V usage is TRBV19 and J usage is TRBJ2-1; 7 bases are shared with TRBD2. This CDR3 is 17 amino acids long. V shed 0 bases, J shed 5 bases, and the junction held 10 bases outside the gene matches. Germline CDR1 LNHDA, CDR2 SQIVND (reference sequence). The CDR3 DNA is TGTGCCAGTAGTATAGACCACGCTAGCGGACTAAACAATGAGCAGTTCTTC. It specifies CASSIDHASGLNNEQFF.

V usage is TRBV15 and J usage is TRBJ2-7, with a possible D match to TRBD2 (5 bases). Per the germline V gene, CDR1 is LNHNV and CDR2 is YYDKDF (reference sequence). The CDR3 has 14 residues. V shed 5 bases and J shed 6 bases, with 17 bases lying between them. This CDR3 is CATSPSGNRAEQYF. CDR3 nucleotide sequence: TGTGCCACCAGCCCCTCGGGGAATCGTGCCGAGCAGTACTTC.

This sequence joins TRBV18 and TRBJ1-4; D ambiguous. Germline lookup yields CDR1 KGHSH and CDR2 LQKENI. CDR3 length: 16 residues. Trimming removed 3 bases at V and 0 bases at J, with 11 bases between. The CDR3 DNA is TGTGCCAGCTCACCCTCCCAGCTTGCAACTAATGAAAAACTGTTTTTT. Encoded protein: CASSPSQLATNEKLFF.

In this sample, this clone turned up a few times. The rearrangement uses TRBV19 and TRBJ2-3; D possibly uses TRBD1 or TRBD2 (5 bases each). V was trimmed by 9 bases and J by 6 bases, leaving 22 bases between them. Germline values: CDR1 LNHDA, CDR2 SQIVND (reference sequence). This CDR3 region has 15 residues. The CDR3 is CASARGRGISDTQYF. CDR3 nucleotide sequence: TGTGCCAGCGCTAGGGGCCGAGGGATTTCGGATACGCAGTATTTT.

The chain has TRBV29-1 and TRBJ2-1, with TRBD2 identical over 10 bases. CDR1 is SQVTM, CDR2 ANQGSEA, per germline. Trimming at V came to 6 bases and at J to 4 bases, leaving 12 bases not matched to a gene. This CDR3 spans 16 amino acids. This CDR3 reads CSVTKGAGGKYNEQFF. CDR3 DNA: TGCAGCGTAACTAAAGGAGCGGGAGGGAAATACAATGAGCAGTTCTTC.

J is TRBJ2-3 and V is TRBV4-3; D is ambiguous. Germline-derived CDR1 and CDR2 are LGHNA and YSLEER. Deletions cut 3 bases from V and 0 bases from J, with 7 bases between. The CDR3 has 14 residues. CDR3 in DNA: TGCGCCAGCAGCCAGAGTTCTAGCACAGATACGCAGTATTTT. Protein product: CASSQSSSTDTQYF.